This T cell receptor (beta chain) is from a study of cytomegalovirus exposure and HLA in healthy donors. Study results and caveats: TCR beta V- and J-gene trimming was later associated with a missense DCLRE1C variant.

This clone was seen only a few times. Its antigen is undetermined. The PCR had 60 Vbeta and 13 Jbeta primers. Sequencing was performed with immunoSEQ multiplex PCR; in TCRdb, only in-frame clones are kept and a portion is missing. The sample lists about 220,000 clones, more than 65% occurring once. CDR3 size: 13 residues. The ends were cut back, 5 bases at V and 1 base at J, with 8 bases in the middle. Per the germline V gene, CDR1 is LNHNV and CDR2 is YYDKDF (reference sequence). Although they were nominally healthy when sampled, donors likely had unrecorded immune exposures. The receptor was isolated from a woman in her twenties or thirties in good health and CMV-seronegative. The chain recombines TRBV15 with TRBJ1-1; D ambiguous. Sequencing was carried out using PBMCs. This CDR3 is CATSDSPNTEAFF. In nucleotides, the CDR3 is TGTGCCACCAGCGACTCACCGAACACTGAAGCTTTCTTT.